The subject of this entry is one TCR beta chain. The antigen remains undetermined. The data were obtained in a study of shared clonotypes between healthy human individuals. Study context: Each donor had three CD4 naive, three CD4 memory, two CD8 naive and one CD8 memory plate. Findings of the study overall: Represented diversity (both genetic and exposure-history) was limited by the small number of donors. Investigators expected sequencing depth to affect clonotype sharing among donors.

Assay used: immunoSEQ multiplex PCR; TCRdb lists only in-frame clones, some missing. The table lists 2,100,000 or so clones, approximately 94% of them singletons. The sample was naive CD4+ T cells sorted from blood. Specified subset: CD45RA+ positively selected. The receptor was isolated from a man younger than 35 in good health.

CDR3 loop: CASSPQTGTNTEAFF. In DNA, the CDR3 is TGTGCCAGCTCACCACAGACAGGGACGAACACTGAAGCTTTCTTT. The chain links TRBV18 to TRBJ1-1; 7 bases fit TRBD1. The junction had 3 bases not matched to a gene; V was cut back by 1 base and J by 1 base. CDR1 and CDR2 from the germline V gene are KGHSH and LQKENI. This CDR3 has 15 amino acids. Variable domain in full (rest from reference TRBV18 and TRBJ1-1): NAGVMQNPRHLVRRRGQEARLRCSPMKGHSHVYWYRQLPEEGLKFMVYLQKENIIDESGMPKERFSAEFPKEGPSILRIQQVVRGDSAAYFCASSPQTGTNTEAFFGQGTRLTVV.